The source of this T cell receptor beta chain is a study of cytomegalovirus exposure and HLA in healthy donors. Across the study: Of all 360 or so donors who were genotyped, about 84% belonged to the Caucasian-associated ancestry cluster. Findings of the study overall: The study assumed roughly uniform donor sequencing depth for presence/absence analyses. Specificity for CMV antigens was confirmed in vitro for a few of the CMV-associated chains.

A word on this clone: What it recognizes is unknown.

Primers for the PCR totalled 60 Vbeta and 13 Jbeta. Sequenced by immunoSEQ multiplex PCR; TCRdb stores in-frame clones only, minus some. The sample has 130,000 or so clones; approximately 8.6% are singletons. The CDR3 totals 11 residues. V gave up 10 bases and J gave up 8 bases, with 14 bases separating them. Germline lookup yields CDR1 LNHDA and CDR2 SQIVND (reference sequence). The sample comprised PBMCs. The clonotype comes from a woman aged 40-49 years in good health and CMV-seropositive. The chain carries TRBV19 and TRBJ1-1; no clear D. The CDR3 sequence: CATDEGFEAFF. The DNA of the CDR3 is TGTGCCACTGATGAGGGCTTCGAAGCTTTCTTT.